This TCR beta chain was captured in a study of blood T cells in healthy people across ages. Through a sample-barcoded 5' primer and a J-beta primer mix, a second PCR was run for 7 to 11 cycles. With 12 random nucleotides, a template-switch adaptor tagged each individual cDNA molecule. TCRdb fed the 5' RACE reads into MiXCR, producing one record per CDR3 protein. The sample has around 1,500,000 distinct CDR3 sequences, approximately 40% seen once. This clonotype was counted between two and nine times. Sequencing input: blood. This receptor was taken from a woman between 18 and 29 years old in good health.

CDR3 sequence reads: CASSLGLSWDRRPYEQYF. For the CDR3, the DNA is TGTGCCAGCAGCTTAGGCCTAAGTTGGGACAGGAGACCCTACGAGCAGTACTTC. The genes are TRBV13 and TRBJ2-7, with 8 positions matching TRBD1. CDR3 length: 18 amino acids. J gave up 2 bases and V 0 bases, and 12 bases lay outside the gene matches. In germline, CDR1 is PRHDT, CDR2 FYEKMQ (reference sequence).